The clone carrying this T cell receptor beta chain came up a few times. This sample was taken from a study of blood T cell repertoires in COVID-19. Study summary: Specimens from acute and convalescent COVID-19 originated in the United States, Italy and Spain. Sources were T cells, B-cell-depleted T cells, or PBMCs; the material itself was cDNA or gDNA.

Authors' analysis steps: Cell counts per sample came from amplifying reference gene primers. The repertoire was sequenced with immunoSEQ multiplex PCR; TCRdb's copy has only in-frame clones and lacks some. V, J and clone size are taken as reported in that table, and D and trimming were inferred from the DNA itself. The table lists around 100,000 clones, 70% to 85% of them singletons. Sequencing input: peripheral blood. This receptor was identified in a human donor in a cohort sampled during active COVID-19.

In DNA, the CDR3 is TGTGCCAGCAGACGGACAGGGATGGACACCATATATTTT. Translation gives CASRRTGMDTIYF. This chain connects TRBV12-3 or TRBV12-4 to TRBJ1-3; 8 bases agree with TRBD1. The CDR3 contains 13 residues. With 6 bases clipped from V and 8 bases from J, the junction kept 6 bases outside the gene matches.